These 27 T cell receptor beta chains came from one sample sequenced in a study of shared clonotypes between healthy human individuals. Repertoires were generated with immunoSEQ multiplex PCR, while TCRdb's copy carries only in-frame clones and drops some. Counted here are about 480,000 clones, 75% to 80% occurring once; the ten biggest clones make up about an eighth. Specimen: PBMCs. The receptors shown here come from a woman in her 40s in good health. Some clones in this sample may be carry-over from other donors' samples.

The V call is TRBV5-1, the J call TRBJ1-2; D gene uncertain. Trimming took off 0 bases at V and 2 bases at J, with 11 bases between the two ends. Germline CDR1 SGHRS, CDR2 YFSETQ. This CDR3 comprises 15 residues. The CDR3 bases are TGCGCCAGCAGCTTGGCCGCAGGCCTGAACTATGGCTACACCTTC. This sequence encodes CASSLAAGLNYGYTF.

The CDR3 is CATGRQETQYF. CDR3 nucleotide sequence: TGTGCCACCGGAAGGCAAGAGACCCAGTACTTC. The rearrangement links TRBV6-1 to TRBJ2-5; D call uncertain. Germline V gene data show CDR1 as MNHNS and CDR2 as SASEGT. The CDR3 has 11 amino acids. The V and J ends lost 10 bases and 2 bases respectively, with 8 bases between them.

The V call is TRBV7-9, the J call TRBJ2-7, with TRBD1 matching over 7 bases. The junction had 21 bases not matched to a gene; V was cut back by 3 bases and J by 7 bases. The CDR3 length is 18 residues. The germline gives CDR1 SEHNR, CDR2 FQNEAQ (reference sequence). CDR3 sequence: CASSFSTYRGKYGHEQYF. CDR3 nucleotides: TGTGCCAGCAGCTTTTCCACCTACAGGGGAAAGTATGGGCATGAGCAGTACTTC.

The chain is built from TRBV19 and TRBJ2-7, with TRBD1 matching 9 bases. This CDR3 spans 14 amino acids. V gave up 5 bases and J gave up 2 bases; unmatched junction bases: 4. The germline gives CDR1 LNHDA, CDR2 SQIVND (reference sequence). CDR3 protein: CASSGRQGAYEQYF. The CDR3 region has the DNA TGTGCCAGTAGTGGCAGACAGGGGGCCTACGAGCAGTACTTC.

Turning to this clone: A much larger clone differs from this one at a single base, so this may be a read error. The rearrangement joins TRBV28 to TRBJ2-3, with unresolved D. This CDR3 region has 12 residues. The germline V gene encodes CDR1 MDHEN and CDR2 SYDVKM. Deletions cut 6 bases from V and 0 bases from J, with 4 bases between. The CDR3 reads CASRGSTDTQYF. The CDR3 nucleotides read TGTGCCAGCAGGGGGAGCACAGATACGCAGTATTTT.

The chain combines TRBV19 with TRBJ2-7; no firm D call. Germline-derived CDR1 and CDR2 are LNHDA and SQIVND (reference sequence). Between the trimmed V and J ends, which lost 1 base and 4 bases, there was a span of 14 bases. The CDR3 sequence is 15 residues long. The CDR3 loop reads CASSIGGSLSYEQYF. The DNA of the CDR3 is TGTGCCAGTAGTATAGGCGGCAGTTTAAGTTACGAGCAGTACTTC. The whole variable domain, remainder taken from reference TRBV19 and TRBJ2-7, is DGGITQSPKYLFRKEGQNVTLSCEQNLNHDAMYWYRQDPGQGLRLIYYSQIVNDFQKGDIAEGYSVSREKKESFPLTVTSAQKNPTAFYLCASSIGGSLSYEQYFGPGTRLTVT.

This chain connects TRBV5-1 to TRBJ2-5; D unresolved. The germline gives CDR1 SGHRS, CDR2 YFSETQ. This CDR3 has 12 amino acids. The V end lost 2 bases, the J end lost 2 bases, and 4 bases lay between the germline ends. CDR3 nucleotide sequence: TGCGCCAGCAGCTTCGAGCAAGAGACCCAGTACTTC. The encoded protein is CASSFEQETQYF.

The V gene is TRBV2, the J gene TRBJ1-2; D remains ambiguous. The CDR3 spans 13 residues. Trimming took off 10 bases at V and 0 bases at J, with 12 bases between the two ends. CDR1 and CDR2 (germline): SNHLY, FYNNEI. This CDR3 is CATPDVTNYGYTF. Written as DNA, the CDR3 is TGTGCCACCCCGGATGTAACTAACTATGGCTACACCTTC.

The V and J genes are TRBV5-1 and TRBJ1-2, with 8 bases identical to TRBD1. Germline loops: CDR1 SGHRS, CDR2 YFSETQ. This CDR3 comprises 15 residues. V lost 4 bases, J lost 5 bases, and 10 bases stayed unmatched. The CDR3 nucleotides are TGCGCCAGCAGCCCGGGACAGGCAAACTCGTATGGCTACACCTTC. The encoded protein is CASSPGQANSYGYTF.

V and J are TRBV7-3 and TRBJ2-1; D gene unclear. Germline CDR1 SGHTA, CDR2 FQGTGA. The CDR3 is 15 amino acids. V lost 0 bases, J lost 5 bases, and 11 bases lay in between. The DNA for the CDR3 is TGTGCCAGCAGCTTAACTGGGGATGGGAACAATGAGCAGTTCTTC. It yields the protein CASSLTGDGNNEQFF.

The CDR3 coding sequence is TGCGCCAGCAGCTTCTCACAGGGGAACACCGGGGAGCTGTTTTTT. It codes for CASSFSQGNTGELFF. The chain uses TRBV5-1 and TRBJ2-2, with D perhaps TRBD1 (6 bases). This CDR3 has 15 amino acids. Germline V gene data show CDR1 as SGHRS and CDR2 as YFSETQ. Trimming took off 2 bases at V and 1 base at J, with 9 bases between the two ends.

In its sample, this clone was seen a few times. The chain uses TRBV19 and TRBJ1-5; D is unresolved. The CDR3 length is 13 residues. Germline CDR1 reads LNHDA; CDR2 reads SQIVND (reference sequence). Trimming stripped 6 bases from V and 8 bases from J, with 14 bases between. This CDR3 is CASRFLEREPQHF. In nucleotides, the CDR3 is TGTGCCAGTAGATTCCTTGAGCGGGAGCCCCAGCATTTT.

Details on this clone: The sample carries other DNA sequences with the same CDR3. The rearrangement uses TRBV19 and TRBJ2-5; 7 nucleotides agree with TRBD1. Germline values: CDR1 LNHDA, CDR2 SQIVND (reference sequence). The CDR3 loop spans 13 amino acids. V lost 1 base to trimming and J lost 5 bases; unmatched junction nucleotides: 1. The DNA for the CDR3 is TGTGCCAGTAGTATAGCCAGGGGGGAGACCCAGTACTTC. Protein: CASSIARGETQYF.

The J gene is TRBJ2-3, the V gene TRBV5-1; 8 nucleotides match TRBD2. With 4 bases clipped from V and 5 bases from J, the junction kept 9 bases outside the gene matches. The CDR3 totals 15 residues. Germline V gives CDR1 SGHRS, CDR2 YFSETQ. The CDR3 region has the DNA TGCGCCAGCAGCCGCACGGGGGGGAGAGGAGATACGCAGTATTTT. Translating gives CASSRTGGRGDTQYF.

This clone was recorded a few times. CDR3 DNA: TGTGCCAGCAGCTTTGAAGTCTCCTACGAGCAGTACTTC. Residues: CASSFEVSYEQYF. This sequence joins TRBV7-8 and TRBJ2-7, with D uncertain. This CDR3 region has 13 residues. V lost 3 bases and J lost 0, with 6 bases in between. CDR1 SGHVS and CDR2 FQNEAQ come from the germline V gene.

The chain combines TRBV11-3 with TRBJ2-1, with 9 bases aligning to TRBD2. There are 15 residues in the CDR3. Germline CDR1 is SGHNT and CDR2 is YENEEA. With 5 bases clipped from V and 5 bases from J, the junction kept 7 bases outside the gene matches. CDR3: CASSRSGSAHNEQFF. In DNA form, the CDR3 reads TGTGCCAGCAGCCGTAGCGGGAGCGCCCACAATGAGCAGTTCTTC.

The CDR3 protein is CASSTGQLENTEAFF. CDR3 coding DNA: TGTGCCAGCAGCACGGGACAGCTTGAGAACACTGAAGCTTTCTTT. J is TRBJ1-1 and V is TRBV5-5; TRBD1 agrees at 7 bases. V shed 4 bases and J 1 base; nucleotides not matched to a gene: 7. The CDR3 totals 15 residues. CDR1 and CDR2 (germline): SGHKS, YYEKEE (reference sequence).

J is TRBJ2-1 and V is TRBV7-3, with 13 bases identical to TRBD2. The V segment lost 5 bases and the J segment 5 bases; nucleotides outside the gene matches: 6. The CDR3 has 16 amino acids. The germline V gene has CDR1 SGHTA and CDR2 FQGTGA. The CDR3 spells CASSPRTSGSNNEQFF. DNA of the CDR3: TGTGCCAGCAGCCCCCGGACTAGCGGGAGCAACAATGAGCAGTTCTTC.

In its sample, this clone was seen a few times. The chain has TRBV5-1 and TRBJ2-5; D possibly corresponds to TRBD2 (6 bases). This CDR3 spans 14 amino acids. CDR1 and CDR2 (germline): SGHRS, YFSETQ. With 1 base removed from V and 2 bases from J, the gap between germline ends came to 9 bases. The CDR3 here is CASSLLGLQETQYF. The CDR3 DNA is TGCGCCAGCAGCTTGTTGGGACTGCAAGAGACCCAGTACTTC. The full variable domain, in which reference TRBV5-1 and TRBJ2-5 provide the parts outside the CDR3, is KAGVTQTPRYLIKTRGQQVTLSCSPISGHRSVSWYQQTPGQGLQFLFEYFSETQRNKGNFPGRFSGRQFSNSRSEMNVSTLELGDSALYLCASSLLGLQETQYFGPGTRLLVL.

In DNA, the CDR3 is TGTGCCAGCGGGTACTCCGGGGAGCTGTTTTTT. Translation: CASGYSGELFF. The chain couples TRBV6-4 to TRBJ2-2; D not resolved. Trimming left V 8 bases short and J 6 bases short, with 7 bases between. Germline values: CDR1 MRHNA, CDR2 SNTAGT. This CDR3 is 11 amino acids long.

The gene calls are TRBV4-3 and TRBJ2-4; no firm D call. Germline assignment: CDR1 LGHNA and CDR2 YSLEER. The CDR3 consists of 16 residues. V lost 0 bases and J 0 bases, leaving 9 bases between the germline ends. CDR3 bases: TGCGCCAGCAGCCAAGATAGGCCACTAGCCAAAAACATTCAGTACTTC. It translates to CASSQDRPLAKNIQYF.

The chain has TRBV28 and TRBJ1-1; D not resolved. The CDR3 covers 11 residues. The germline V gene has CDR1 MDHEN and CDR2 SYDVKM. Trimming removed 10 bases from V and 3 bases from J, with 9 bases in between. CDR3 residues: CAIIGYTEAFF. In DNA, the CDR3 is TGTGCCATCATTGGGTACACTGAAGCTTTCTTT.

This clone was found once. This rearrangement joins TRBV7-2 to TRBJ2-5, with a weak D call TRBD2 (5 bases). Trimming took off 0 bases at V and 5 bases at J, with 7 bases between the two ends. The CDR3 contains 13 residues. The germline CDR1 and CDR2 sequences are SGHTA and FQGNSA. As DNA, the CDR3 is TGTGCCAGCAGCTTAGCGCGGAGGGAGACCCAGTACTTC. This translates into CASSLARRETQYF.

The chain couples TRBV10-3 to TRBJ2-1, with D uncertain. Trimming stripped 6 bases from V and 9 bases from J, with 15 bases between. The germline V gene encodes CDR1 ENHRY and CDR2 SYGVKD. The CDR3 runs 13 residues. The CDR3 here is CAIRGSGVGEQFF. The CDR3, as DNA: TGTGCCATCAGGGGCTCGGGCGTGGGTGAGCAGTTCTTC.

The sample holds a few counts of this clone. This sample includes further DNA sequences coding for the same CDR3. The chain recombines TRBV7-6 with TRBJ1-3, with a weak D call TRBD1 (5 bases). Per germline, CDR1 SGHVS and CDR2 FNYEAQ. The V end lost 1 base, the J end lost 4 bases, and 8 bases lay between the germline ends. The CDR3 runs 14 residues. CDR3 bases: TGTGCCAGCAGCTTAGGTGGGGGAGGAAACACCATATATTTT. Translating gives CASSLGGGGNTIYF.

The rearrangement links TRBV30 to TRBJ2-2; D unresolved. Trimming took 5 bases from V and 5 from J, leaving 9 bases between them. The CDR3 runs to 12 residues. CDR1 is GTSNPN, CDR2 SVGIG, per germline (reference sequence). The CDR3 reads CAWDQGTGELFF. The DNA for the CDR3 is TGTGCCTGGGATCAAGGAACCGGGGAGCTGTTTTTT. Based on the CDR3 plus reference TRBV30 and TRBJ2-2, the full variable domain is SQTIHQWPATLVQPVGSPLSLECTVEGTSNPNLYWYRQAAGRGLQLLFYSVGIGQISSEVPQNLSASRPQDRQFILSSKKLLLSDSGFYLCAWDQGTGELFFGEGSRLTVL.

The V and J genes are TRBV2 and TRBJ1-2; 11 bases map to TRBD1. The V segment lost 6 bases and the J segment 8 bases; nucleotides outside the gene matches: 2. Germline CDR1 reads SNHLY; CDR2 reads FYNNEI. The CDR3 covers 12 residues. The CDR3 sequence: CASSGTGGGYTF. CDR3 DNA sequence: TGTGCCAGCAGCGGGACAGGGGGAGGCTACACCTTC.